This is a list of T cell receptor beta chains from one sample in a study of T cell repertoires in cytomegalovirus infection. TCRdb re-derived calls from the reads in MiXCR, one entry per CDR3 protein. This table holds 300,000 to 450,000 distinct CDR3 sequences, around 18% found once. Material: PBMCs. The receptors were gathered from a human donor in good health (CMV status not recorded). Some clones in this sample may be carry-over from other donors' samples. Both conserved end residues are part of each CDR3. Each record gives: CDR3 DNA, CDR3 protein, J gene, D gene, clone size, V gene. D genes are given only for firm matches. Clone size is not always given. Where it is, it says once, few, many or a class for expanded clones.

DNA: TGCGCCAGCACCTTGGGTCGGAACACTGAAGCTTTCTTT; CDR3: CASTLGRNTEAFF; J: TRBJ1-1; D: NA; size: few; V: TRBV5-1
DNA: TGTGCCAGCTCACCTACAGGGGGGGGCCCATACAATGAGCAGTTCTTC; CDR3: CASSPTGGGPYNEQFF; J: TRBJ2-1; D: NA; size: NA; V: TRBV18
DNA: TGTGCCAGCAGCCACGGGACTAGCGGGAGATCCGAAACCTTTCATGAGCAGTTCTTC; CDR3: CASSHGTSGRSETFHEQFF; J: TRBJ2-1; D: TRBD2; size: many; V: TRBV7-9
DNA: TGTGCCAGCAGTTATAAGGAGATGGGGGCAGATACGCAGTATTTT; CDR3: CASSYKEMGADTQYF; J: TRBJ2-3; D: NA; size: NA; V: TRBV27
DNA: TGTGCCAGCAGTGAATATGTTGTTGATCAGCCCCAGCATTTT; CDR3: CASSEYVVDQPQHF; J: TRBJ1-5; D: NA; size: NA; V: TRBV2
DNA: TGTGCCAGCAGCCGGGAGTGGCGCCAGAACACTGAAGCTTTCTTT; CDR3: CASSREWRQNTEAFF; J: TRBJ1-1; D: NA; size: NA; V: TRBV4-2
DNA: TGCGCCAGCAGCCCGGGACAGGGCGGGCCCTACGAGCAGTACTTC; CDR3: CASSPGQGGPYEQYF; J: TRBJ2-7; D: TRBD1; size: few; V: TRBV4-1
DNA: TGTGCCAGCACCGCAGCAGGCGCGAGTAGGTACAATGAGCTGTTCTTC; CDR3: CASTAAGASRYNELFF; J: TRBJ2-1; D: NA; size: NA; V: TRBV7-9
DNA: TGTGCCAGCGGCCGCCGGGACAGTTACGAGCAGTACTTC; CDR3: CASGRRDSYEQYF; J: TRBJ2-7; D: TRBD1; size: NA; V: TRBV7-1
DNA: TGTGCCAGCAGCGCAACTAGCGGGGGGTCCAATGAGCAGTTCTTC; CDR3: CASSATSGGSNEQFF; J: TRBJ2-1; D: TRBD2; size: few; V: TRBV12-3/TRBV12-4
DNA: TGTGCCAGCAGCTTCCCCTTTAAACGAGAGACCCAGTACTTC; CDR3: CASSFPFKRETQYF; J: TRBJ2-5; D: NA; size: many; V: TRBV7-2
DNA: TGTGCCAGCAGTTTCCGGGGACTTGAGACCCAGTACTTC; CDR3: CASSFRGLETQYF; J: TRBJ2-5; D: NA; size: NA; V: TRBV27
DNA: TGCAGTGCTAGAACCTTCTTGGGCCAGAGCCAAGAGACCCAGTACTTC; CDR3: CSARTFLGQSQETQYF; J: TRBJ2-5; D: NA; size: NA; V: TRBV20-1
DNA: TGTGCCAGCAGCCTAAGCGGACAGGGTGGGACTGAAGCTTTCTTT; CDR3: CASSLSGQGGTEAFF; J: TRBJ1-1; D: TRBD1; size: many; V: TRBV7-2
DNA: TGTGCCAGCAGCACACACCAGGGGGGCACAGATACGCAGTATTTT; CDR3: CASSTHQGGTDTQYF; J: TRBJ2-3; D: TRBD1; size: NA; V: TRBV7-2
DNA: TGTGCCAGTATGGGGGTAACAGATACGCAGTATTTT; CDR3: CASMGVTDTQYF; J: TRBJ2-3; D: NA; size: NA; V: TRBV19
DNA: TGTGCCAGCACCCTTAAGAGGGCGAGCCCCCCTATCTATGGCTACACCTTC; CDR3: CASTLKRASPPIYGYTF; J: TRBJ1-2; D: NA; size: many; V: TRBV7-2
DNA: TGTGCCAGCAGCTTTAGCGGGAGGGTAGGGTATGAGCAGTTCTTC; CDR3: CASSFSGRVGYEQFF; J: TRBJ2-1; D: TRBD2; size: few; V: TRBV7-2
DNA: TGTGCCAGCAGCTTAGACGGGACGCGATCCTACGAGCAGTACTTC; CDR3: CASSLDGTRSYEQYF; J: TRBJ2-7; D: NA; size: NA; V: TRBV5-4
DNA: TGTGCCAGCAGTTTATTGGCAGAAAATTACGAGCAGTACTTC; CDR3: CASSLLAENYEQYF; J: TRBJ2-7; D: NA; size: few; V: TRBV27
DNA: TGTGCCAGCACGGAGGTGTATAATTCACCCCTCCACTTT; CDR3: CASTEVYNSPLHF; J: TRBJ1-6; D: NA; size: few; V: TRBV7-2
DNA: TGTGCCACCCCCCGGGACTCAATGGGCGGGGAGCTGTTTTTT; CDR3: CATPRDSMGGELFF; J: TRBJ2-2; D: NA; size: NA; V: TRBV7-2
DNA: TGTGCCAGCAGCACACAGGGGGCGCCGAACACTGAAGCTTTCTTT; CDR3: CASSTQGAPNTEAFF; J: TRBJ1-1; D: TRBD1; size: few; V: TRBV5-6
DNA: TGCAGCGTTGAAGAATTGTTGACAGGGGAAGTGCAAGTGAACACTGAAGCTTTCTTT; CDR3: CSVEELLTGEVQVNTEAFF; J: TRBJ1-1; D: TRBD1; size: NA; V: TRBV29-1
DNA: TGTGCCAGCAGCCCGGGGTTTTCCAGGGTCACTAGCGGCCTTCTCTCCGAGCAGTACTTC; CDR3: CASSPGFSRVTSGLLSEQYF; J: TRBJ2-7; D: TRBD2; size: few; V: TRBV14
DNA: TGTGCCAGCAGTACAGGTGGAACTGAAGCTTTCTTT; CDR3: CASSTGGTEAFF; J: TRBJ1-1; D: NA; size: many; V: TRBV7-6
DNA: TGTGCCGCTGCACTAGACTACTACAATGAGCAGTTCTTC; CDR3: CAAALDYYNEQFF; J: TRBJ2-1; D: NA; size: NA; V: TRBV19
DNA: TGTGCCAGCAGTTATTCCGGGGGCGGATCACCCCTCCACTTT; CDR3: CASSYSGGGSPLHF; J: TRBJ1-6; D: NA; size: NA; V: TRBV28
DNA: TGCAGCGCCAACGCCCGGGGTAGCCGATTGGAGACCCAGTACTTC; CDR3: CSANARGSRLETQYF; J: TRBJ2-5; D: NA; size: NA; V: TRBV29-1
DNA: TGTGCCAGCAGCCCTCGCGGAGGGTGGGAAAATCAGCCCCAGCATTTT; CDR3: CASSPRGGWENQPQHF; J: TRBJ1-5; D: NA; size: NA; V: TRBV11-2
DNA: TGTGCCAGCAGTTTAGCTTCGGGCGACAATGAGCAGTTCTTC; CDR3: CASSLASGDNEQFF; J: TRBJ2-1; D: NA; size: NA; V: TRBV12-3/TRBV12-4
DNA: TGTGCCAGCAGTTACCGACAGGGGGGACGCGAGCAGTACTTC; CDR3: CASSYRQGGREQYF; J: TRBJ2-7; D: TRBD1; size: NA; V: TRBV6-2/TRBV6-3
DNA: TGTGCCACCAGTGATTTCGGGACAGCCAATGAGCAGTTCTTC; CDR3: CATSDFGTANEQFF; J: TRBJ2-1; D: TRBD1; size: NA; V: TRBV24-1
DNA: TGTCCCAGCAGCCAAGTTACCTCGCCAGGAAACACCATATATTTT; CDR3: CPSSQVTSPGNTIYF; J: TRBJ1-3; D: NA; size: NA; V: TRBV4-2
DNA: TGCAGCGTTGGTAGGCTTGGCCTCGAGCAGTACTTC; CDR3: CSVGRLGLEQYF; J: TRBJ2-7; D: NA; size: NA; V: TRBV29-1
DNA: TGTGCCAGCAGCTTAGCCGGACTAGCCGGGGAGACCCAGTACTTC; CDR3: CASSLAGLAGETQYF; J: TRBJ2-5; D: TRBD2; size: many; V: TRBV7-2
DNA: TGTGCCAGCAGTTTAGGAGTAGCGGGGTGGGATGAGCAGTTCTTC; CDR3: CASSLGVAGWDEQFF; J: TRBJ2-1; D: TRBD2; size: few; V: TRBV12-3/TRBV12-4
DNA: TGTGCCAGCAGCTTAGGGCTAGCGGGATCAGGGGGGGAGACCCAGTACTTC; CDR3: CASSLGLAGSGGETQYF; J: TRBJ2-5; D: TRBD2; size: many; V: TRBV7-2
DNA: TGTGCCAGCAGCTTAGCGAGCTCGGGAGTGGTTACGCAGTATTTT; CDR3: CASSLASSGVVTQYF; J: TRBJ2-3; D: NA; size: many; V: TRBV7-2
DNA: TGTGCCAGCGGTTCGGGGCTGACAGATACGCAGTATTTT; CDR3: CASGSGLTDTQYF; J: TRBJ2-3; D: NA; size: few; V: TRBV7-8
DNA: TGTGCCAGCAGCTTAGGGGGTCGGACGGCTAATGAAAAACTGTTTTTT; CDR3: CASSLGGRTANEKLFF; J: TRBJ1-4; D: NA; size: many; V: TRBV7-2
DNA: TGTGCCAGCAGCTCCGGGTACGCCCAAGAGACCCAGTACTTC; CDR3: CASSSGYAQETQYF; J: TRBJ2-5; D: NA; size: NA; V: TRBV7-9
DNA: TGTGCCATTAGTAAAAACCGCTCTGGAAACACCATATATTTT; CDR3: CAISKNRSGNTIYF; J: TRBJ1-3; D: NA; size: NA; V: TRBV19
DNA: TGTGCCAGCAGACCGGGACTAGCGGCTATCGAGCAGTTCTTC; CDR3: CASRPGLAAIEQFF; J: TRBJ2-1; D: TRBD2; size: many; V: TRBV7-2
DNA: TGTGCCAGCAGTTCCCCCTTACAAGACTATGGCTACACCTTC; CDR3: CASSSPLQDYGYTF; J: TRBJ1-2; D: NA; size: NA; V: TRBV28
DNA: TGTGCCAGCAGGGTCGCGATAAAAAGAGAAGCTTTCTTT; CDR3: CASRVAIKREAFF; J: TRBJ1-1; D: NA; size: few; V: TRBV12-3/TRBV12-4
DNA: TGTGCCAGCAGCCCGTTTTCGGGACATCTATACGAGCAGTACTTC; CDR3: CASSPFSGHLYEQYF; J: TRBJ2-7; D: NA; size: many; V: TRBV7-2
DNA: TGTGCCAGCAGTAAAATGTATAATGGCTACACCTTC; CDR3: CASSKMYNGYTF; J: TRBJ1-2; D: NA; size: NA; V: TRBV12-3/TRBV12-4
DNA: TGTGCCAGCAGCATCGGACGGTACACTGAAGCTTTCTTT; CDR3: CASSIGRYTEAFF; J: TRBJ1-1; D: NA; size: NA; V: TRBV6-2/TRBV6-3
DNA: TGTGCCAGCAGCTTCGACGTTCTCACTGAAGCTTTCTTT; CDR3: CASSFDVLTEAFF; J: TRBJ1-1; D: NA; size: NA; V: TRBV11-2
DNA: TGTGCCACCAGCAGCAGGGGGCCCAATCAGCCCCAGCATTTT; CDR3: CATSSRGPNQPQHF; J: TRBJ1-5; D: TRBD1; size: many; V: TRBV15
DNA: TGTGCCAGCAGCCCCGAGGCAGGTGCGGGAGCGGGCGAGCAGTACTTC; CDR3: CASSPEAGAGAGEQYF; J: TRBJ2-7; D: TRBD2; size: NA; V: TRBV7-6
DNA: TGTGCCAGCAGCGCAAGGGGGACGACTAGCGGGAGGGCAGGTAATGAGCAGTTCTTC; CDR3: CASSARGTTSGRAGNEQFF; J: TRBJ2-1; D: TRBD2; size: many; V: TRBV7-2
DNA: TGTGCCAGCAGCTTAGTCCCCCCCAGACCTTCCTACGAGCAGTACTTC; CDR3: CASSLVPPRPSYEQYF; J: TRBJ2-7; D: NA; size: many; V: TRBV11-2